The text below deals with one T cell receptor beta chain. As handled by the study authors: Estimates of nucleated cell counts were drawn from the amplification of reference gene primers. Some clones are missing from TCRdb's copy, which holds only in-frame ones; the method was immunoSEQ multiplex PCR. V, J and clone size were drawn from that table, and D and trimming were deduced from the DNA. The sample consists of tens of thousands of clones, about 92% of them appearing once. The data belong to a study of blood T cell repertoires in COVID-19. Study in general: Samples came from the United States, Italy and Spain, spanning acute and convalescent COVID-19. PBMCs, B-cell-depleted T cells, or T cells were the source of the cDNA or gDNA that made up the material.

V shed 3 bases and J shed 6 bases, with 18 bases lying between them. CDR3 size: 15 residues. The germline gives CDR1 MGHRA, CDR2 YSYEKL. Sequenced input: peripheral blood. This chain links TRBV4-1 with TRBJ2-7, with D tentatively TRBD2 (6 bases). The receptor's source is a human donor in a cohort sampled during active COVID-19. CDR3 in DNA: TGCGCCAGCAGCCAGAACCCCGGAGGGGTCAGCGAGCAGTACTTC. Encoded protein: CASSQNPGGVSEQYF.